What follows are 8 T cell receptor beta chains derived from one specimen sequenced in a study of blood T cell repertoires in COVID-19. The method was immunoSEQ multiplex PCR; TCRdb's version includes in-frame clones alone and lacks a portion of them. The sample comprises 250,000 to 300,000 clones, more than 85% of which are singletons, and about 2.2% rests with the top ten. Sequenced sample: peripheral blood. These TCRs come from a woman younger than 45 with COVID-19, enrolled during active disease.

V is TRBV19 and J is TRBJ1-1, with D unclear. The V gene lost 7 bases and the J gene lost 6 bases, with 15 bases spanning the gap. Germline values: CDR1 LNHDA, CDR2 SQIVND (reference sequence). The CDR3 is 13 amino acids. The CDR3 DNA sequence: TGTGCCAGTACCCAAACTAGAAGCGCTGAAGCTTTCTTT. It codes for CASTQTRSAEAFF.

This rearrangement joins TRBV2 to TRBJ1-5; TRBD1 agrees at 8 bases. CDR3 length: 19 amino acids. V dropped 1 base and J dropped 1; count of bases not matched to a gene: 12. Germline CDR1 SNHLY, CDR2 FYNNEI. CDR3: CASSEGPAGGNLSNQPQHF. DNA of the CDR3: TGTGCCAGCAGTGAAGGCCCCGCAGGGGGCAATTTGAGCAATCAGCCCCAGCATTTT.

As DNA, the CDR3 is TGTGCCAGCAGCTCGCCCGCGGGTAGGACCCGAGGCCACAATGAGCAGTTCTTC. The encoded protein is CASSSPAGRTRGHNEQFF. This chain joins TRBV11-2 and TRBJ2-1; D may be TRBD2 (5 bases). Deletions cut 4 bases from V and 5 bases from J, with 24 bases between. CDR3 length: 18 amino acids. From germline, CDR1 is SGHAT and CDR2 FQNNGV.

The V call is TRBV28, the J call TRBJ1-5; 9 positions agree with TRBD1. This CDR3 has 16 residues. The junction had 8 bases not matched to a gene; V was cut back by 3 bases and J by 5 bases. Germline CDR1 MDHEN, CDR2 SYDVKM. The CDR3 sequence: CASSFTGGAGYQPQHF. The DNA for the CDR3 is TGTGCCAGCAGTTTCACAGGGGGCGCGGGATATCAGCCCCAGCATTTT.

This chain links TRBV28 with TRBJ1-5, with 8 bases identical to TRBD1. Germline V gene data show CDR1 as MDHEN and CDR2 as SYDVKM. This CDR3 has 19 residues. With 2 bases clipped from V and 3 bases from J, the junction kept 15 bases outside the gene matches. The CDR3 sequence is CASSLTRDRWGEVNQPQHF. The CDR3 DNA follows: TGTGCCAGCAGTTTAACCCGGGACAGGTGGGGAGAAGTCAATCAGCCCCAGCATTTT.

DNA for the CDR3: TGTGCCAGCAGCTCTACTAGCGGGAGGAACGAGCAGTACTTC. Its protein product is CASSSTSGRNEQYF. The genes are TRBV11-2 and TRBJ2-7, with 12 bases identical to TRBD2. The CDR3 totals 14 residues. CDR1 and CDR2 (germline): SGHAT, FQNNGV. J was trimmed by 5 bases and V by 4 bases; bases with no gene match: 3.

The V and J genes are TRBV18 and TRBJ1-5; possible D gene TRBD1, 6 bases. Trimming removed 5 bases from V and 5 bases from J, with 13 bases in between. CDR1 KGHSH and CDR2 LQKENI come from the germline V gene. The CDR3 loop spans 14 amino acids. CDR3 in DNA: TGTGCCAGCTCATCGGACGAGGGGGATCAGCCCCAGCATTTT. Amino acids: CASSSDEGDQPQHF.

This clone showed up just once. Other DNA variants within this sample encode the same CDR3. CDR3 amino acids: CASSPGQVNTEAFF. CDR3 coding DNA: TGTGCCAGTAGTCCGGGACAGGTGAACACTGAAGCTTTCTTT. This chain links TRBV19 with TRBJ1-1; 8 nucleotides agree with TRBD1. V trimming: 5 bases; J trimming: 0 bases; junction bases outside the gene matches: 2. Germline V gene data show CDR1 as LNHDA and CDR2 as SQIVND (reference sequence). CDR3 length equals 14 residues.